This passage covers 8 T cell receptor beta chains from one sample sequenced in a study of OX40 agonist ivuxolimab in advanced cancers. Clones were read by immunoSEQ multiplex PCR, and TCRdb kept only the in-frame ones, dropping some. The profile shows some 80,000 clones, 86% of them singletons. The source was CD4+ or CD8+ T cells sorted from blood, collected in a trial of the OX40 agonist ivuxolimab. The receptors stem from an adult with an advanced solid tumor such as melanoma, head and neck, liver or kidney cancer.

The gene calls are TRBV7-3 and TRBJ2-2; TRBD1 agrees at 7 bases. Looked up from germline, CDR1 is SGHTA and CDR2 is FQGTGA. CDR3 length: 15 residues. After removal of 5 bases from V and 8 bases from J, the junction contained 11 bases not matched to a gene. For the CDR3, the DNA is TGTGCCAGCAGCCCCAGGGGGACCACCCTGGGGGAGCTGTTTTTT. Amino acids: CASSPRGTTLGELFF.

V is TRBV4-3 and J is TRBJ1-6; perhaps TRBD1 as D (5 bases). The CDR3 runs to 18 residues. Per the germline V gene, CDR1 is LGHNA and CDR2 is YSLEER. Trimming left V 0 bases short and J 6 bases short, with 18 bases between. CDR3: CASSQDRALSGSNSPLHF. The CDR3 bases are TGCGCCAGCAGCCAAGATCGGGCCTTGTCAGGGTCTAATTCACCCCTCCACTTT.

This clone has only a few counts. The chain uses TRBV6-4 and TRBJ2-1; TRBD2 aligns across 9 bases. The CDR3 spans 17 residues. Unmatched junction bases numbered 10, after V lost 0 bases and J lost 7 bases. CDR1 and CDR2 from the germline V gene are MRHNA and SNTAGT. DNA of the CDR3: TGTGCCAGCAGTGACTCGAAGGCGGGGGGGCATGTAAATGAGCAGTTCTTC. This gives the protein CASSDSKAGGHVNEQFF.

A remark on this clone: A junction boundary mismatches the germline segment, possibly from a read error. The gene calls are TRBV7-7 and TRBJ2-1, with no clear D. Germline CDR1 is SSHAT and CDR2 is FNYEAQ (reference sequence). The CDR3 runs 13 residues. The CDR3 loop is CASSLAGHNEQFF. CDR3 nucleotide sequence: TGTGCTAGCAGCTTAGCCGGCCACAATGAGCAGTTCTTC. Together with reference TRBV7-7 and TRBJ2-1, the CDR3 gives the full variable domain: GAGVSQSPRYKVTKRGQDVTLRCDPISSHATLYWYQQALGQGPEFLTYFNYEAQPDKSGLPSDRFSAERPEGSISTLTIQRTEQRDSAMYRCASSLAGHNEQFFGPGTRLTVL.

The CDR3 loop is CASRPDSSNQPQHF. Written as DNA, the CDR3 is TGTGCCAGCAGGCCGGACAGTAGCAATCAGCCCCAGCATTTT. The rearrangement joins TRBV2 to TRBJ1-5; a weak D match, TRBD1 (6 bases). With 6 bases removed from V and 0 bases from J, the gap between germline ends came to 9 bases. Germline lookup yields CDR1 SNHLY and CDR2 FYNNEI. This CDR3 is 14 amino acids long.

This chain connects TRBV20-1 to TRBJ2-1; D gene unclear. V dropped 1 base and J dropped 9 bases, with 7 bases sitting between them. This CDR3 spans 11 amino acids. CDR1 and CDR2 from the germline V gene are DFQATT and SNEGSKA (reference sequence). For the CDR3, the DNA is TGCAGTGCTAGAGCCGACGGTGAGCAGTTCTTC. Protein: CSARADGEQFF.

The gene calls are TRBV7-8 and TRBJ2-7; D not certain. Trimming took off 2 bases at V and 1 base at J, with 15 bases between the two ends. The CDR3 has 16 amino acids. CDR1 is SGHVS and CDR2 is FQNEAQ in the germline V gene. CDR3 residues: CASSLYRVPGSYEQYF. CDR3 sequence (DNA): TGTGCCAGCAGCTTATACCGGGTCCCGGGTTCCTACGAGCAGTACTTC.

In its sample, this clone was seen a few times. CDR3 residues: CATSTASGANVLTF. The DNA for the CDR3 is TGTGCCACCAGCACAGCTTCTGGGGCCAACGTCCTGACTTTC. The V and J genes are TRBV15 and TRBJ2-6, with no clear D. Germline assignment: CDR1 LNHNV and CDR2 YYDKDF (reference sequence). CDR3 length: 14 amino acids. The V end lost 4 bases, the J end lost 1 base, and 5 bases lay between the germline ends.